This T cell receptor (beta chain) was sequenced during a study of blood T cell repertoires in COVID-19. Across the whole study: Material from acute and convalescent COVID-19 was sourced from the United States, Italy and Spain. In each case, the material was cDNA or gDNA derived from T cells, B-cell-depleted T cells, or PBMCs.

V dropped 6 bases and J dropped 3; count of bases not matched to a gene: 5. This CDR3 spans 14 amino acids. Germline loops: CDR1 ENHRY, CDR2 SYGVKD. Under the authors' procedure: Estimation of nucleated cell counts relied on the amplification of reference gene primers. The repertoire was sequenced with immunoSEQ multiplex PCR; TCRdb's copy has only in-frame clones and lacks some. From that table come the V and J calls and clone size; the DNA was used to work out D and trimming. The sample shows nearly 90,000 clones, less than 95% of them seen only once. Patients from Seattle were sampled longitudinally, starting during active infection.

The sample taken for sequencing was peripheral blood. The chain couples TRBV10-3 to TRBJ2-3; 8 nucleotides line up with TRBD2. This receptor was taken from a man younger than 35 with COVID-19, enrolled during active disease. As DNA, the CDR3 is TGTGCCATCAGCAAAGCGGGAGAAACAGATACGCAGTATTTT. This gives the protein CAISKAGETDTQYF.